These 17 T cell receptor beta chains were all obtained from the same sample, sequenced in a study of radiotherapy plus CTLA-4 blockade in lung cancer. Clones were read by immunoSEQ multiplex PCR, and TCRdb kept only the in-frame ones, dropping some. Here the sample spans 35,000 to 50,000 clones, around 72% being singletons. The sequenced sample was peripheral blood, obtained from a patient treated with radiotherapy plus ipilimumab. These TCRs come from a human donor with non-small cell lung cancer who had a complete response to radiotherapy plus ipilimumab.

This chain uses TRBV30 with TRBJ1-5; TRBD1 is a possible D gene (5 bases). Trimming took 0 bases from V and 5 from J, leaving 14 bases between them. Germline CDR1 reads GTSNPN; CDR2 reads SVGIG (reference sequence). The CDR3 runs to 15 residues. In nucleotides, the CDR3 is TGTGCCTGGAGTGTACGAGGCCAGGGATATCAGCCCCAGCATTTT. It specifies CAWSVRGQGYQPQHF.

Comment on this clone: Germline is not matched at one junction end, which may reflect a read error. The V gene is TRBV10-3, the J gene TRBJ1-6; D gene ambiguous. The CDR3 has 15 amino acids. Per the germline V gene, CDR1 is ENHRY and CDR2 is SYGVKD. This chain's CDR3 is CAISELEEGNPPLHF. CDR3 sequence (DNA): TGTGCCATCAGTGAGTTGGAGGAGGGTAATCCACCCCTCCACTTT.

Comment on this clone: A junction boundary mismatches the germline segment, possibly from a read error. The same CDR3 also results from other DNA sequences found in this sample. V gene TRBV5-1 combines with J gene TRBJ2-4; D is possibly TRBD2 (5 bases). This CDR3 region has 15 residues. The germline V gene has CDR1 SGHRS and CDR2 YFSETQ. In nucleotides, the CDR3 is TGCGCCAGCAGTTCTGGAGGTTCGGTCAAAAACATCCAGTACTTC. It translates to CASSSGGSVKNIQYF.

This chain connects TRBV9 to TRBJ2-2; D may be TRBD1 (5 bases). Trimming left V 3 bases short and J 7 bases short, with 7 bases between. Germline V gives CDR1 SGDLS, CDR2 YYNGEE. The CDR3 contains 12 residues. The CDR3 DNA is TGTGCCAGCAGCGAAGACAGCGGGGAGCTGTTTTTT. It specifies CASSEDSGELFF.

The chain is built from TRBV4-1 and TRBJ2-1; 7 bases are a match to TRBD2. CDR1 MGHRA and CDR2 YSYEKL come from the germline V gene. CDR3 length: 17 residues. After removal of 0 bases from V and 5 bases from J, the junction contained 10 bases not matched to a gene. CDR3 nucleotide sequence: TGCGCCAGCAGCCAAGAGAGCGGGGCTTCTACTAACAATGAGCAGTTCTTC. It translates to CASSQESGASTNNEQFF.

This chain links TRBV28 with TRBJ2-2; D is possibly TRBD1 (5 bases). The CDR3 spans 15 residues. Germline loops: CDR1 MDHEN, CDR2 SYDVKM. V was cut by 5 bases and J by 4 bases, with 14 bases left in between. CDR3 loop: CASSKRGSGTGELFF. The CDR3 DNA reads as TGTGCCAGCAGTAAAAGGGGATCTGGCACCGGGGAGCTGTTTTTT.

V usage is TRBV11-2 and J usage is TRBJ1-6; D possibly corresponds to TRBD1 (6 bases). The CDR3 spans 15 residues. V gave up 8 bases and J gave up 6 bases, with 17 bases separating them. From germline, CDR1 is SGHAT and CDR2 FQNNGV. As DNA, the CDR3 is TGTGCCAGCGCGGGGTTGCGGGGGCGTAATTCACCCCTCCACTTT. This translates into CASAGLRGRNSPLHF.

The sample holds a few counts of this clone. The chain is built from TRBV6-5 and TRBJ1-1; a possible D gene is TRBD1 (5 bases). The CDR3 length is 13 residues. Between the trimmed V and J ends, which lost 6 bases and 1 base, there was a span of 9 bases. Germline V CDR1 and CDR2: MNHEY, SVGAGI. This CDR3 is CASRPQGNTEAFF. In DNA form, the CDR3 reads TGTGCCAGCAGACCTCAGGGGAACACTGAAGCTTTCTTT.

This chain links TRBV5-1 with TRBJ1-3; D unresolved. Trimming cost V 0 bases and J 0 bases, with 10 bases left between them. The CDR3 is 16 amino acids. Germline CDR1 is SGHRS and CDR2 is YFSETQ. The DNA of the CDR3 is TGCGCCAGCAGCTTGGGGGCAGTATTCTCTGGAAACACCATATATTTT. Its translation is CASSLGAVFSGNTIYF.

V usage is TRBV5-4 and J usage is TRBJ2-6; perhaps TRBD1 as D (6 bases). Germline V gene lookup returns CDR1 SGHNT and CDR2 YYREEE (reference sequence). The CDR3 totals 15 residues. Trimming took 3 bases from V and 0 from J, leaving 7 bases between them. For the CDR3, the DNA is TGTGCCAGCAGCTCACAGGGCTCTGGGGCCAACGTCCTGACTTTC. Amino acid sequence: CASSSQGSGANVLTF. Looking up the rest from reference TRBV5-4 and TRBJ2-6 gives the full variable domain: ETGVTQSPTHLIKTRGQQVTLRCSSQSGHNTVSWYQQALGQGPQFIFQYYREEENGRGNFPPRFSGLQFPNYSSELNVNALELDDSALYLCASSSQGSGANVLTFGAGSRLTVL.

The chain is built from TRBV7-3 and TRBJ2-1; 12 nucleotides align to TRBD2. The J segment lost 2 bases and the V segment lost 4 bases, leaving 6 bases of the junction unmatched. This CDR3 comprises 17 residues. Germline assignment: CDR1 SGHTA and CDR2 FQGTGA. This CDR3 is CASSSLGLAGPYNEQFF. Here the CDR3 DNA reads TGTGCCAGCAGCTCATTGGGACTAGCGGGCCCCTACAATGAGCAGTTCTTC.

The V call is TRBV6-1, the J call TRBJ1-2; 7 bases are shared with TRBD1. CDR3 size: 15 residues. Trimming at V came to 8 bases and at J to 5 bases, leaving 14 bases not matched to a gene. Germline CDR1 MNHNS, CDR2 SASEGT. CDR3 loop: CASRTRDSGPYGYTF. In nucleotides, the CDR3 is TGTGCCAGCCGTACACGGGACAGCGGACCTTATGGCTACACCTTC.

This clone has only one observation. This chain connects TRBV7-9 to TRBJ1-2, with D perhaps TRBD1 (5 bases). Trimming removed 3 bases from V and 4 bases from J, with 21 bases in between. The CDR3 loop spans 17 amino acids. The germline gives CDR1 SEHNR, CDR2 FQNEAQ (reference sequence). The DNA for the CDR3 is TGTGCCAGCAGCTTGCGGGGGTCGAGGGACGTGACCTATGGCTACACCTTC. Its protein product is CASSLRGSRDVTYGYTF.

The rearrangement links TRBV6-6 to TRBJ1-1; D unclear. The CDR3 loop spans 12 amino acids. CDR1 is MNHNY and CDR2 is SVGAGI in the germline V gene (reference sequence). V lost 3 bases, J lost 0 bases, and 2 bases lay in between. The CDR3 DNA is TGTGCCAGCAGTTATATGAACACTGAAGCTTTCTTT. Translating gives CASSYMNTEAFF.

V and J are TRBV6-5 and TRBJ2-2, with 7 bases aligning to TRBD1. J was trimmed by 5 bases and V by 4 bases; bases with no gene match: 10. Per germline, CDR1 MNHEY and CDR2 SVGAGI. The CDR3 has 16 amino acids. CDR3: CASSSPRTGSTGELFF. CDR3 DNA: TGTGCCAGCAGTTCCCCCCGGACAGGATCGACCGGGGAGCTGTTTTTT.

Details on this clone: The germline gene is not matched at one end of the junction; a read error may be the cause. CDR3 region: CASSVMSTDTQYF. The CDR3 DNA sequence: TGTGCTAGCAGCGTAATGTCCACAGATACGCAGTATTTT. The chain uses TRBV7-7 and TRBJ2-3; D uncertain. CDR1 and CDR2 from the germline V gene are SSHAT and FNYEAQ (reference sequence). This CDR3 spans 13 amino acids.

The chain's CDR3 is CASSFSGESDLWGYTF. The CDR3 DNA reads as TGTGCCAGCAGTTTCAGCGGGGAATCGGACCTGTGGGGCTACACCTTC. The chain couples TRBV28 to TRBJ1-2; no definite D call. Germline assignment: CDR1 MDHEN and CDR2 SYDVKM. CDR3 length: 16 amino acids. The V gene lost 3 bases and the J gene lost 8 bases, with 22 bases spanning the gap.